Listed here are 5 T cell receptor beta chains from one sample, sequenced in a study of blood T cell repertoires in COVID-19. Clones were sequenced by immunoSEQ multiplex PCR, and TCRdb holds only the in-frame ones, with some missing. The sample lists 120,000 to 150,000 clones, around 84% occurring once. The sequencing sample was made of peripheral blood. The receptors stem from a human donor in a cohort sampled during active COVID-19.

The V call is TRBV3-1 (or the pseudogene TRBV3-2), the J call TRBJ1-3; no definite D call. Per germline, CDR1 LGHDT and CDR2 YNNKEL (reference sequence). The CDR3 is 16 residues long. Trimming left V 2 bases short and J 0 bases short, with 11 bases between. The CDR3 spells CASSQNLGDSGNTIYF. The CDR3 region has the DNA TGTGCCAGCAGCCAAAATCTCGGGGACTCTGGAAACACCATATATTTT.

J is TRBJ2-5 and V is TRBV11-3; 9 positions match TRBD1. Unmatched junction bases numbered 9, after V lost 5 bases and J lost 5 bases. The CDR3 loop spans 15 amino acids. Germline CDR1 reads SGHNT; CDR2 reads YENEEA. CDR3 in DNA: TGTGCCAGCAGCGTTGGACAGGGGACTCTGGAGACCCAGTACTTC. This sequence encodes CASSVGQGTLETQYF. The whole variable domain, remainder taken from reference TRBV11-3 and TRBJ2-5, is EAGVVQSPRYKIIEKKQPVAFWCNPISGHNTLYWYLQNLGQGPELLIRYENEEAVDDSQLPKDRFSAERLKGVDSTLKIQPAELGDSAVYLCASSVGQGTLETQYFGPGTRLLVL.

The J gene is TRBJ1-1, the V gene TRBV5-5; 9 nucleotides match TRBD1. Trimming cost V 6 bases and J 10 bases; bases outside gene matches: 13. The CDR3 length is 14 residues. Looked up from germline, CDR1 is SGHKS and CDR2 is YYEKEE (reference sequence). This CDR3 reads CASTPSGDRVGAFF. The DNA for the CDR3 is TGTGCCAGCACCCCATCGGGGGACAGGGTAGGAGCTTTCTTT.

The chain has TRBV27 and TRBJ1-1; TRBD1 might be the D (6 bases). CDR1 and CDR2 from the germline V gene are MNHEY and SMNVEV (reference sequence). The V and J ends lost 5 bases and 3 bases respectively, with 16 bases between them. The CDR3 runs to 15 residues. The CDR3 nucleotides are TGTGCCAGCAGTCCACGTGCTTCAGGGGACACTGAAGCTTTCTTT. It specifies CASSPRASGDTEAFF.

This chain links TRBV11-2 with TRBJ1-3, with D possibly matching TRBD1 (5 bases). V was trimmed by 5 bases and J by 4 bases, leaving 9 bases between them. The CDR3 runs 13 residues. In germline, CDR1 is SGHAT, CDR2 FQNNGV. CDR3: CASSDGQGNTIYF. CDR3 nucleotides: TGTGCCAGCAGCGACGGACAAGGAAACACCATATATTTT.